This T cell receptor beta chain came from a study of blood T cell repertoires in COVID-19. Across the whole study: Nucleic acid was either cDNA or gDNA, and it came from T cells, B-cell-depleted T cells, or PBMCs.

The method was immunoSEQ multiplex PCR; TCRdb's version includes in-frame clones alone and lacks a portion of them. This table has a few hundred thousand clones, 70% to 90% appearing once. V shed 5 bases and J shed 3 bases, with 25 bases lying between them. This CDR3 spans 18 amino acids. CDR1 is MDHEN, CDR2 SYDVKM, per germline. Participants spanned ages about 18 to 100 years and resided in 20 to 25 US areas. Assignments of participants to cohorts depended upon their own reported clinical history. The TCR originated in a woman aged 25 to 45 who had recovered from COVID-19. This rearrangement joins TRBV28 to TRBJ1-1; D may be TRBD1 (5 bases). The sample comprised PBMCs or T cells enriched from blood (not recorded which). CDR3 DNA sequence: TGTGCCAGCAGTCCCTCCACCGCCTTCGGGGGGGGAGACACTGAAGCTTTCTTT. Encoded protein: CASSPSTAFGGGDTEAFF.